The 32 T cell receptor beta chains below were found in one sample sequenced in a study of regulatory T cells in long-lasting Graves disease (dated by TCRdb to 2020 to 2023). The time point label here, explained by the study, means: newly diagnosed GD, antithyroid drugs for less than 3 months. For both TCR sequencing and RNA sequencing, RNA was extracted from PBMCs using TRIzol. Library preparation employed multiplex PCR. TCRdb shows the sequencer as Illumina HiSeq 4000. To build TCR beta libraries, CDR3 regions were amplified by Arm-PCR using iRepertoire HTBI primers. Using fastp at Q25 and MiXCR, TCRdb reprocessed the public reads and kept productive beta chains. CDR3 protein sequences are deduplicated, and each keeps its most common genes and DNA. This sample holds about 500,000 distinct CDR3 sequences; roughly 16% were observed only once. 12% of the sample is held by the ten biggest clonotypes.

These data also formed part of another study, on T cells in Graves' hyperthyroidism and ophthalmopathy.

The input for sequencing was peripheral blood mononuclear cells (PBMCs), taken at new diagnosis, from a patient treated with antithyroid drugs. These receptors were obtained from a man between 35 and 55 years old with Graves disease. Donor details come from another sample of the same person, matched by shared clones.

At least ten counts were recorded for this clonotype. The rearrangement links TRBV20-1 to TRBJ2-1, with 8 bases aligning to TRBD2. The junction had 4 bases not matched to a gene; V was cut back by 6 bases and J by 3 bases. Germline V gives CDR1 DFQATT, CDR2 SNEGSKA (reference sequence). The CDR3 has 13 residues. The CDR3 nucleotides are TGCAGTGCGTGCACTAGCGGCTACAATGAGCAGTTCTTC. Its translation: CSACTSGYNEQFF.

This clonotype was seen ten or more times. The chain couples TRBV9 to TRBJ2-5; TRBD2 agrees at 14 bases. The CDR3 contains 18 residues. V lost 2 bases to trimming and J lost 1 base; unmatched junction nucleotides: 7. CDR1 is SGDLS, CDR2 YYNGEE, per germline. As DNA, the CDR3 is TGTGCCAGCAGCGTGGGGACTAGCGGGAGTTTGGTCCAAGAGACCCAGTACTTC. Its translation: CASSVGTSGSLVQETQYF. Using reference TRBV9 and TRBJ2-5 for the parts outside the CDR3, the full variable domain is DSGVTQTPKHLITATGQRVTLRCSPRSGDLSVYWYQQSLDQGLQFLIQYYNGEERAKGNILERFSAQQFPDLHSELNLSSLELGDSALYFCASSVGTSGSLVQETQYFGPGTRLLVL.

This chain uses TRBV5-6 with TRBJ2-7; D gene uncertain. The CDR3 totals 12 residues. The germline V gene encodes CDR1 SGHDT and CDR2 YYEEEE. Trimming took 4 bases from V and 7 from J, leaving 12 bases between them. CDR3 nucleotide sequence: TGTGCCAGCAGCCCCGACACCAATGAGCAGTACTTC. Amino acid sequence: CASSPDTNEQYF.

This clonotype came up many times. The CDR3, as DNA: TGTGCCAGCAGAAATATCGGGACTAGCGGGAGCTACAATGAGCAGTTCTTC. Amino acid sequence: CASRNIGTSGSYNEQFF. The chain couples TRBV6-1 to TRBJ2-1, with 14 bases identical to TRBD2. V shed 6 bases and J 3 bases; nucleotides not matched to a gene: 7. CDR3 length equals 17 residues. Germline-derived CDR1 and CDR2 are MNHNS and SASEGT.

This sequence joins TRBV15 and TRBJ1-2; D is unclear. Per germline, CDR1 LNHNV and CDR2 YYDKDF (reference sequence). The CDR3 consists of 14 residues. Trimming shortened V by 1 base and J by 8 bases, and 14 bases separated the two germline ends. The CDR3 DNA sequence: TGTGCCACCAGCAGAGTTATAGGACCCGAAGGCTACACCTTC. This codes for CATSRVIGPEGYTF.

This clonotype appeared many times. This chain joins TRBV3-1 and TRBJ2-7; possibly TRBD2 for D (6 bases). This CDR3 region has 15 residues. Trimming pared 4 bases from V and 0 bases from J, leaving 13 bases between. Germline CDR1 LGHDT, CDR2 YNNKEL (reference sequence). CDR3 residues: CASSLRGAGSYEQYF. Written as DNA, the CDR3 is TGTGCCAGCAGCCTCCGAGGAGCGGGCTCCTACGAGCAGTACTTC.

This rearrangement joins TRBV6-1 to TRBJ2-7; D may correspond to TRBD1 or TRBD2 (6 bases each). The germline gives CDR1 MNHNS, CDR2 SASEGT. The CDR3 covers 15 residues. The V end was cut by 6 bases, the J end by 1 base, with 16 bases between. The CDR3 bases are TGTGCCAGCAGCCCCGCGAGGGGGGATTCCTACGAGCAGTACTTC. It codes for CASSPARGDSYEQYF.

This clonotype was recorded many times. The chain is built from TRBV7-2 and TRBJ2-7; perhaps TRBD1 as D (5 bases). This CDR3 comprises 13 residues. V was shortened by 4 bases and J by 1 base, with 8 bases between the two germline ends. In germline, CDR1 is SGHTA, CDR2 FQGNSA. CDR3 DNA: TGTGCCAGCAGCTCCAGGGTATCCTACGAGCAGTACTTC. It specifies CASSSRVSYEQYF.

This clonotype was counted many times. The genes are TRBV30 and TRBJ1-5; no definite D call. Germline V gene data show CDR1 as GTSNPN and CDR2 as SVGIG (reference sequence). CDR3 size: 13 residues. V was trimmed by 3 bases and J by 7 bases, leaving 13 bases between them. The CDR3 nucleotides are TGTGCCTGGAGCCGAAGCGGAGGGCAGCCCCAGCATTTT. Translating it yields CAWSRSGGQPQHF.

This clonotype occurred many times. This chain connects TRBV7-9 to TRBJ2-3; 7 nucleotides match TRBD2. Germline CDR1 SEHNR, CDR2 FQNEAQ (reference sequence). The CDR3 covers 14 residues. The junction had 6 bases not matched to a gene; V was cut back by 7 bases and J by 2 bases. In nucleotides, the CDR3 is TGTGCCAGCACCGGCGGGGGAAACACAGATACGCAGTATTTT. This encodes CASTGGGNTDTQYF.

In nucleotides, the CDR3 is TGTGCCAGCAGCAGCAGGGGGAACTCCTACGAGCAGTTCTTC. Its translation: CASSSRGNSYEQFF. The V and J genes are TRBV12-3 or TRBV12-4 and TRBJ2-1; the match to TRBD1 covers 7 bases. The CDR3 has 14 residues. J gave up 10 bases and V 6 bases, and 12 bases lay outside the gene matches.

The chain is built from TRBV10-3 and TRBJ2-7; D is unclear. V lost 5 bases and J 3 bases, leaving 8 bases between the germline ends. The germline CDR1 and CDR2 sequences are ENHRY and SYGVKD. This CDR3 is built from 12 residues. The CDR3 nucleotides are TGTGCCATCAGTTCTCTCGACTACGAGCAGTACTTC. Protein product: CAISSLDYEQYF.

The CDR3 DNA reads as TGTGCCTGGAGTAACGGACTAGCGGGCTCCGAGCAGTTCTTC. This translates into CAWSNGLAGSEQFF. The gene calls are TRBV30 and TRBJ2-1, with 11 bases lining up with TRBD2. V was pared by 2 bases and J by 10 bases, with 7 bases of the junction left unmatched. Germline loops: CDR1 GTSNPN, CDR2 SVGIG (reference sequence). This CDR3 spans 14 amino acids.

The chain links TRBV2 to TRBJ2-7; no clear D. The V and J ends lost 5 bases and 0 bases respectively, with 5 bases between them. Germline CDR1 and CDR2: SNHLY and FYNNEI. CDR3 length equals 12 residues. The CDR3 DNA reads as TGTGCCAGCAGTACGAGCTCCTACGAGCAGTACTTC. Translating it yields CASSTSSYEQYF.

The V and J genes are TRBV29-1 and TRBJ2-2; 7 bases agree with TRBD1. The CDR3 consists of 14 residues. After removal of 4 bases from V and 4 bases from J, the junction contained 6 bases not matched to a gene. Germline loops: CDR1 SQVTM, CDR2 ANQGSEA. The CDR3 nucleotides are TGCAGCGTTGGCGGGCAGGGGGTCACCGGGGAGCTGTTTTTT. This codes for CSVGGQGVTGELFF.

This clonotype was detected ten times or more. The chain has TRBV6-2 or TRBV6-3 and TRBJ2-1, with D possibly called TRBD1 or TRBD2 (6 bases each). V dropped 7 bases and J dropped 2 bases, with 15 bases sitting between them. Germline V gene sequence: CDR1 MNHEY, CDR2 SVGEGT. The CDR3 length is 15 residues. DNA of the CDR3: TGTGCCAGCAACTTACAGGGACTCGCCTACAATGAGCAGTTCTTC. As protein: CASNLQGLAYNEQFF.

The chain employs TRBV12-3 or TRBV12-4 and TRBJ2-5; 8 nucleotides align to TRBD2. V was clipped by 3 bases and J by 0 bases; unmatched bases: 12. The CDR3 totals 18 residues. In nucleotides, the CDR3 is TGTGCCAGCAGTTTTGGCACTAGCGGAGCTCTGTACCAAGAGACCCAGTACTTC. Amino acid sequence: CASSFGTSGALYQETQYF.

This clonotype was observed a handful of times. The chain recombines TRBV28 with TRBJ2-2; 7 bases fit TRBD1. The V gene end was trimmed by 8 bases and the J gene end by 7 bases; junction bases not matched to a gene: 7. This CDR3 has 13 amino acids. The germline V gene has CDR1 MDHEN and CDR2 SYDVKM. In DNA form, the CDR3 reads TGTGCCAGCGGCACAGGGGCGGGCGGGGAGCTGTTTTTT. Translating gives CASGTGAGGELFF.

The gene calls are TRBV19 and TRBJ2-3; D unclear. CDR1 and CDR2 from the germline V gene are LNHDA and SQIVND (reference sequence). The V and J ends lost 3 bases and 0 bases respectively, with 7 bases between them. The CDR3 loop spans 14 amino acids. The DNA for the CDR3 is TGTGCCAGTAGTATCCCAGGAAGCACAGATACGCAGTATTTT. Its translation: CASSIPGSTDTQYF.

This clonotype has at least ten counts. The chain couples TRBV6-2 or TRBV6-3 to TRBJ2-7; D uncertain. The CDR3 consists of 13 residues. Trimming shortened V by 4 bases and J by 2 bases, and 9 bases separated the two germline ends. The germline V gene encodes CDR1 MNHEY and CDR2 SVGEGT. CDR3 nucleotide sequence: TGTGCCAGCAGTTCGACTCATGCCTACGAGCAGTACTTC. Encoded protein: CASSSTHAYEQYF.

The chain combines TRBV11-2 with TRBJ2-7; TRBD1 matches at 7 bases. This CDR3 comprises 15 residues. CDR1 is SGHAT, CDR2 FQNNGV, per germline. J lost 4 bases, V lost 3 bases, and 9 bases had no gene match. DNA for the CDR3: TGTGCCAGCAGCTTTTCTGAGGGGACAGCTTACGAGCAGTACTTC. Protein sequence: CASSFSEGTAYEQYF.

In its sample, this clonotype was seen a few times. This chain connects TRBV19 to TRBJ2-2; 7 bases fit TRBD2. CDR1 is LNHDA, CDR2 SQIVND, per germline (reference sequence). After removal of 3 bases from V and 6 bases from J, the junction contained 10 bases not matched to a gene. The CDR3 totals 16 residues. CDR3 amino acids: CASSIGAGDWAGELFF. CDR3 bases: TGTGCCAGTAGTATCGGGGCGGGAGATTGGGCCGGGGAGCTGTTTTTT.

This clonotype was seen a handful of times. The rearrangement uses TRBV5-4 and TRBJ2-1, with TRBD1 identical over 9 bases. The CDR3 contains 15 residues. V trimming: 5 bases; J trimming: 8 bases; junction bases outside the gene matches: 11. CDR1 SGHNT and CDR2 YYREEE come from the germline V gene (reference sequence). CDR3 bases: TGTGCCAGCAGTAAAACAGGGGGCTTTACCCATGAGCAGTTCTTC. Its translation is CASSKTGGFTHEQFF.

For the CDR3, the DNA is TGTGCCAGCGGCTCCCTGACCGGAAAAGAGACCCAGTACTTC. It is translated as CASGSLTGKETQYF. The chain combines TRBV13 with TRBJ2-5; D ambiguous. The CDR3 runs 14 residues. The V end lost 8 bases, the J end lost 3 bases, and 16 bases lay between the germline ends. Germline V gene data show CDR1 as PRHDT and CDR2 as FYEKMQ (reference sequence). The entire variable domain, with the rest obtained from reference TRBV13 and TRBJ2-5, is as follows: AAGVIQSPRHLIKEKRETATLKCYPIPRHDTVYWYQQGPGQDPQFLISFYEKMQSDKGSIPDRFSAQQFSDYHSELNMSSLELGDSALYFCASGSLTGKETQYFGPGTRLLVL.

This clonotype has ten or more counts. The gene calls are TRBV28 and TRBJ2-1; D gene ambiguous. Germline loops: CDR1 MDHEN, CDR2 SYDVKM. V was shortened by 2 bases and J by 5 bases, with 7 bases between the two germline ends. The CDR3 totals 13 residues. The CDR3 sequence: CASSLRNNNEQFF. The CDR3 DNA sequence: TGTGCCAGCAGTTTACGAAACAACAATGAGCAGTTCTTC.

The V gene is TRBV9, the J gene TRBJ2-1, with TRBD2 matching 14 bases. The CDR3 covers 16 residues. The germline CDR1 and CDR2 sequences are SGDLS and YYNGEE. With 3 bases clipped from V and 10 bases from J, the junction kept 9 bases outside the gene matches. The CDR3 here is CASSAAGTSGSREQFF. The CDR3 DNA reads as TGTGCCAGCAGCGCAGCCGGGACTAGCGGGAGCAGGGAGCAGTTCTTC.

Remarks on this clonotype: In this CDR3 the conserved last residue, phenylalanine or tryptophan, is missing, so a read error is likely. This chain connects TRBV7-7 to TRBJ2-7; 11 bases agree with TRBD2. Germline CDR1 reads SSHAT; CDR2 reads FNYEAQ (reference sequence). This CDR3 is 15 amino acids long. The CDR3 nucleotides read TGTGCTAGCAGCTTCAGACTAGCGGGATCCTGCGAGCAGTACCTC. This sequence encodes CASSFRLAGSCEQYL.

This clonotype occurred many times. The chain links TRBV30 to TRBJ1-2; D unclear. Trimming cost V 1 base and J 2 bases, with 8 bases left between them. CDR3 size: 13 residues. The germline CDR1 and CDR2 sequences are GTSNPN and SVGIG (reference sequence). The CDR3 loop is CAWSDALNYGYTF. Written as DNA, the CDR3 is TGTGCCTGGAGTGATGCACTGAACTATGGCTACACCTTC. Full variable domain (remainder filled in from reference TRBV30 and TRBJ1-2): SQTIHQWPATLVQPVGSPLSLECTVEGTSNPNLYWYRQAAGRGLQLLFYSVGIGQISSEVPQNLSASRPQDRQFILSSKKLLLSDSGFYLCAWSDALNYGYTFGSGTRLTVV.

Notes on this clonotype: A much more abundant neighbour one base away suggests this may be a read error. V usage is TRBV28 and J usage is TRBJ2-7, with D possibly matching TRBD1 (5 bases). Germline loops: CDR1 MDHEN, CDR2 SYDVKM. CDR3 length: 12 residues. The V end lost 2 bases, the J end lost 7 bases, and 9 bases lay between the germline ends. This CDR3 is CASSLGAKEQYF. The DNA of the CDR3 is TGTGCCAGCAGTTTAGGGGCGAAGGAGCAGTACTTC.

This clonotype occurred a few times. The rearrangement uses TRBV20-1 and TRBJ2-3; no firm D call. The length of the CDR3 is 13 residues. Germline loops: CDR1 DFQATT, CDR2 SNEGSKA (reference sequence). V was shortened by 8 bases and J by 1 base, with 13 bases between the two germline ends. CDR3 coding DNA: TGCAGTATAGTCGGATCGGGCACAGATACGCAGTATTTT. Amino acids: CSIVGSGTDTQYF.

This clonotype was seen at least ten times. The chain links TRBV10-3 to TRBJ2-3; TRBD1 or TRBD2 may be the D gene (5 bases each). The length of the CDR3 is 16 residues. Deletions cut 0 bases from V and 5 bases from J, with 15 bases between. Germline CDR1 is ENHRY and CDR2 is SYGVKD. The CDR3 loop is CAISESNGANGDTQYF. The CDR3, as DNA: TGTGCCATCAGTGAGTCGAACGGGGCGAACGGAGATACGCAGTATTTT.

For the CDR3, the DNA is TGCGCCAGCAGCTTGGATGGCAGTAAGGCTGAAGCTTTCTTT. It codes for CASSLDGSKAEAFF. V and J are TRBV5-1 and TRBJ1-1, with unresolved D. Germline V CDR1 and CDR2: SGHRS, YFSETQ. The CDR3 is made up of 14 amino acids. The ends were cut back, 0 bases at V and 6 bases at J, with 12 bases in the middle.